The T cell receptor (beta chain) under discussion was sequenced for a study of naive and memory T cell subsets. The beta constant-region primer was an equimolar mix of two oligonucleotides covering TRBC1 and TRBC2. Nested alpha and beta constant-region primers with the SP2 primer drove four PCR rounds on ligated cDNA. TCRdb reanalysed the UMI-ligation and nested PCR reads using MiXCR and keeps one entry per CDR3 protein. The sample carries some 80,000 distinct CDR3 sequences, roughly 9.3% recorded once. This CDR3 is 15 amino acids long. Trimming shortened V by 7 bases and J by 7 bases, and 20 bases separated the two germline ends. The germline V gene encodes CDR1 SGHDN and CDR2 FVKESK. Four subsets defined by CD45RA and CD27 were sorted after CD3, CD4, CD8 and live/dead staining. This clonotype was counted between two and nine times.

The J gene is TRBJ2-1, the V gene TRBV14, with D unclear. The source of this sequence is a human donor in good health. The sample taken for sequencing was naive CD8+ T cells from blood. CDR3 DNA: TGTGCCAGCACACATGGGCAGCGTTTTCCAAATGAGCAGTTCTTC. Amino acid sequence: CASTHGQRFPNEQFF.